The T cell receptor (beta chain) under discussion was sequenced for a study of graft-versus-host responses after intestinal transplantation. Looking at the study overall: Transplant recipients had multivisceral, liver-intestinal, or isolated intestinal grafts. All recipients got anti-thymocyte globulin induction, then tacrolimus and steroids for 2 to 4 years.

The study's findings and limits: Subjects displaying graft-donor T cell macrochimerism possessed elevated graft-versus-host to host-versus-graft clonal ratios inside allografts.

Sequencing was performed with immunoSEQ multiplex PCR; in TCRdb, only in-frame clones are kept and a portion is missing. The top ten hold roughly 2.5% of the sample, which has tens of thousands of clones, 70% to 90% seen once. Concerning this clone: Antigen: not known.

With V trimmed by 10 bases and J by 6 bases, 4 bases remained unmatched. Per germline, CDR1 SEHNR and CDR2 FQNEAQ (reference sequence). CDR3 length equals 12 residues. This specimen was unstimulated CD8+ T cells sorted from spleen or lymph node cells, taken before intestinal transplant. This receptor was taken from a human donor who received an intestinal transplant. The chain is built from TRBV7-9 and TRBJ2-4, with TRBD1 matching 9 bases. This CDR3 reads CATGGQGNIQYF. In DNA form, the CDR3 reads TGTGCCACTGGGGGACAGGGAAACATTCAGTACTTC.